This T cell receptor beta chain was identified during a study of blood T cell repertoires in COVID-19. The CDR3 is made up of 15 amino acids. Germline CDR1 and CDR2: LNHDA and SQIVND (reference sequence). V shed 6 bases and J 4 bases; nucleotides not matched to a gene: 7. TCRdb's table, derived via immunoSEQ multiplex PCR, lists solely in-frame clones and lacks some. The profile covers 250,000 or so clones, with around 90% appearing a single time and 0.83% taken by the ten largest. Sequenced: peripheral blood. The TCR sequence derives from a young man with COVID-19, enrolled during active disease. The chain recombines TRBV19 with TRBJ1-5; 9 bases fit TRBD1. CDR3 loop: CASREGQGSNQPQHF. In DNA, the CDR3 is TGTGCCAGTAGAGAAGGACAGGGGTCAAATCAGCCCCAGCATTTT.